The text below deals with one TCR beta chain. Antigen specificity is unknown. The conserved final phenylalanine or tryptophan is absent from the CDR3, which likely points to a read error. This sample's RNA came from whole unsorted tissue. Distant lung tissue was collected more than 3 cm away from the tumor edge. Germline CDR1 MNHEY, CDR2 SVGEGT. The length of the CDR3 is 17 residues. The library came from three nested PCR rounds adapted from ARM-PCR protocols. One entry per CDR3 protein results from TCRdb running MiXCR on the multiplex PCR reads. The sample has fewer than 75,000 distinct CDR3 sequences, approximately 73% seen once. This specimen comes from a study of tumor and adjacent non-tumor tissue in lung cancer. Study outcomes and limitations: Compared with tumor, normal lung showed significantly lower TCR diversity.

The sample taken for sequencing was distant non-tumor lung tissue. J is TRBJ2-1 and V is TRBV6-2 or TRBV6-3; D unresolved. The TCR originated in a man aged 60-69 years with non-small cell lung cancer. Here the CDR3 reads CACSYNIRESFPPEQFL. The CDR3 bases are TGTGCCTGCAGTTACAATATACGCGAGAGTTTCCCCCCTGAGCAGTTCCTC.